One sample yielded the 18 T cell receptor beta chains listed below, sequenced in a study of blood T cell repertoires in COVID-19. Measured with immunoSEQ multiplex PCR; TCRdb has only the in-frame clones, and not every one. The table includes about 250,000 clones, about nine tenths detected once. Sequenced material: PBMCs or T cells enriched from blood (not recorded which). These receptors were collected from a man aged 40-55 years who had recovered from COVID-19.

V and J are TRBV5-1 and TRBJ2-3; a possible D gene is TRBD2 (5 bases). The CDR3 is made up of 12 amino acids. Germline V gene lookup returns CDR1 SGHRS and CDR2 YFSETQ. V dropped 7 bases and J dropped 6 bases, with 12 bases sitting between them. The CDR3 spells CASRDMGDTQYF. The CDR3, as DNA: TGCGCCAGCCGGGATATGGGGGATACGCAGTATTTT.

This chain links TRBV7-3 with TRBJ2-3; TRBD2 agrees at 11 bases. Trimming removed 6 bases from V and 4 bases from J; junction bases left unmatched: 6. The germline gives CDR1 SGHTA, CDR2 FQGTGA. The CDR3 length is 15 residues. CDR3 in DNA: TGTGCCAGCAGACTTAGCGGGGGGGCATCAGATACGCAGTATTTT. This translates into CASRLSGGASDTQYF.

Only a few counts were recorded for this clone. V and J are TRBV9 and TRBJ1-1, with D perhaps TRBD1 (5 bases). The V gene lost 0 bases and the J gene lost 1 base, with 13 bases spanning the gap. The CDR3 length is 16 residues. Germline V gene data show CDR1 as SGDLS and CDR2 as YYNGEE. CDR3 residues: CASSVAVAGGNTEAFF. Written as DNA, the CDR3 is TGTGCCAGCAGCGTAGCGGTTGCGGGGGGGAACACTGAAGCTTTCTTT.

CDR3 amino acids: CASSQDREEWSGGSTDTQYF. In nucleotides, the CDR3 is TGCGCCAGCAGCCAAGATAGGGAAGAATGGTCAGGGGGAAGCACAGATACGCAGTATTTT. The chain employs TRBV4-1 and TRBJ2-3; the match to TRBD1 covers 7 bases. The length of the CDR3 is 20 residues. Per the germline V gene, CDR1 is MGHRA and CDR2 is YSYEKL. V was pared by 0 bases and J by 0 bases, with 15 bases of the junction left unmatched.

The CDR3 loop reads CSVEGQVLNYGYTF. The CDR3 DNA is TGCAGCGTCGAGGGACAGGTTTTAAACTATGGCTACACCTTC. The J gene is TRBJ1-2, the V gene TRBV29-1, with 8 bases fitting TRBD1. Germline-derived CDR1 and CDR2 are SQVTM and ANQGSEA. The CDR3 totals 14 residues. Trimming cost V 6 bases and J 2 bases; bases outside gene matches: 8.

The J gene is TRBJ2-5, the V gene TRBV5-4; 7 bases align to TRBD2. The trim removed 4 bases at V and 4 bases at J, leaving 7 bases unmatched. Germline V lookup: CDR1 SGHNT, CDR2 YYREEE (reference sequence). CDR3 length equals 14 residues. The CDR3 DNA reads TGTGCCAGCAGCGGGGGAGGGATTTTAGAGACCCAGTACTTC. This gives the protein CASSGGGILETQYF.

The CDR3 loop reads CASSLGLAGEQYF. The CDR3 bases are TGTGCCAGCAGTTTAGGACTAGCGGGGGAGCAGTACTTC. The gene calls are TRBV27 and TRBJ2-7; TRBD2 matches at 12 bases. Germline V gives CDR1 MNHEY, CDR2 SMNVEV (reference sequence). The CDR3 sequence is 13 residues long. V shed 2 bases, J shed 7 bases, and the junction held 0 bases outside the gene matches.

The chain links TRBV4-1 to TRBJ1-1, with TRBD1 matching over 9 bases. Per germline, CDR1 MGHRA and CDR2 YSYEKL. The CDR3 runs to 14 residues. J was trimmed by 10 bases and V by 1 base; bases with no gene match: 7. The CDR3 loop is CASSQGRQGDRAFF. The CDR3 nucleotides read TGCGCCAGCAGCCAAGGGCGACAGGGGGATCGAGCTTTCTTT.

The DNA for the CDR3 is TGCGCCAGCAGCTTCGGGACAGGGTTTAATGAAAAACTGTTTTTT. Protein sequence: CASSFGTGFNEKLFF. The chain uses TRBV5-1 and TRBJ1-4, with 9 bases aligning to TRBD1. CDR1 and CDR2 from the germline V gene are SGHRS and YFSETQ. This CDR3 is 15 amino acids long. V was pared by 2 bases and J by 4 bases, with 3 bases of the junction left unmatched. Variable domain in full (rest from reference TRBV5-1 and TRBJ1-4): KAGVTQTPRYLIKTRGQQVTLSCSPISGHRSVSWYQQTPGQGLQFLFEYFSETQRNKGNFPGRFSGRQFSNSRSEMNVSTLELGDSALYLCASSFGTGFNEKLFFGSGTQLSVL.

The chain recombines TRBV7-8 with TRBJ2-7, with TRBD2 as a possible D gene (6 bases). Trimming left V 1 base short and J 0 bases short, with 13 bases between. This CDR3 spans 16 amino acids. Germline assignment: CDR1 SGHVS and CDR2 FQNEAQ. The CDR3 coding sequence is TGTGCCAGCAGCTTAGGGGGCGGAGGGAGCTCCTACGAGCAGTACTTC. Its protein is CASSLGGGGSSYEQYF. The whole variable domain, filled in from reference TRBV7-8 and TRBJ2-7, reads GAGVSQSPRYKVAKRGQDVALRCDPISGHVSLFWYQQALGQGPEFLTYFQNEAQLDKSGLPSDRFFAERPEGSVSTLKIQRTQQEDSAVYLCASSLGGGGSSYEQYFGPGTRLTVT.

V and J are TRBV28 and TRBJ2-1; 9 bases map to TRBD2. The CDR3 is 13 amino acids. CDR1 and CDR2 (germline): MDHEN, SYDVKM. After removal of 7 bases from V and 9 bases from J, the junction contained 7 bases not matched to a gene. CDR3 in amino acids: CASNLAGSGEQFF. Here the CDR3 DNA reads TGTGCCAGCAACCTAGCGGGGTCGGGTGAGCAGTTCTTC.

The chain joins TRBV27 to TRBJ1-1; 7 bases agree with TRBD1. The CDR3 is 13 residues long. The germline CDR1 and CDR2 sequences are MNHEY and SMNVEV (reference sequence). The ends lost 1 base at V and 5 bases at J; junction bases unmatched: 1. CDR3 loop: CASSLYRGTEAFF. The CDR3 DNA follows: TGTGCCAGCAGTTTATACAGGGGTACTGAAGCTTTCTTT.

This clone was seen only a few times. Additional DNA sequences in this sample encode the identical CDR3. The rearrangement links TRBV30 to TRBJ2-1; 10 nucleotides agree with TRBD1. CDR3 length equals 15 residues. Losses at the gene ends were 0 bases for V and 4 bases for J; bases not matched to a gene: 3. The germline gives CDR1 GTSNPN, CDR2 SVGIG (reference sequence). The chain's CDR3 is CAWSVRTGGYNEQFF. CDR3 DNA: TGTGCCTGGAGTGTACGGACAGGGGGATACAATGAGCAGTTCTTC.

The J gene is TRBJ1-5, the V gene TRBV30; 9 bases agree with TRBD1. This CDR3 has 14 residues. Germline-derived CDR1 and CDR2 are GTSNPN and SVGIG (reference sequence). V shed 4 bases and J 9 bases; nucleotides not matched to a gene: 10. The CDR3: CAWKGTGRDGPQHF. For the CDR3, the DNA is TGTGCCTGGAAGGGGACAGGGCGGGATGGGCCCCAGCATTTT.

The chain has TRBV6-5 and TRBJ1-5; D remains ambiguous. V dropped 0 bases and J dropped 6 bases, with 9 bases sitting between them. The CDR3 consists of 14 residues. Germline V gene sequence: CDR1 MNHEY, CDR2 SVGAGI. Here the CDR3 DNA reads TGTGCCAGCAGTTACTCGACGACGGGTCAGCCCCAGCATTTT. As protein: CASSYSTTGQPQHF.

V gene TRBV6-2 or TRBV6-3 combines with J gene TRBJ1-4; D is possibly TRBD1 (6 bases). Between the trimmed V and J ends, which lost 6 bases and 3 bases, there was a span of 17 bases. CDR1 and CDR2 from the germline V gene are MNHEY and SVGEGT. This CDR3 region has 16 residues. The CDR3 region is CASSKGPGQSNEKLFF. CDR3 in DNA: TGTGCCAGCAGCAAAGGTCCGGGACAATCTAATGAAAAACTGTTTTTT.

The V and J genes are TRBV5-1 and TRBJ2-3; 7 bases agree with TRBD2. V lost 4 bases and J lost 4; bases outside the gene matches: 9. Germline CDR1 is SGHRS and CDR2 is YFSETQ. The CDR3 is 15 amino acids. The CDR3 DNA sequence: TGCGCCAGCAGCCCACGGACTAGTTTCCCAGATACGCAGTATTTT. It encodes CASSPRTSFPDTQYF.

The chain has TRBV28 and TRBJ1-3, with D hard to call. This CDR3 contains 14 residues. V lost 5 bases and J 9 bases, leaving 17 bases between the germline ends. Germline CDR1 is MDHEN and CDR2 is SYDVKM. The CDR3 coding sequence is TGTGCCAGCAGTCAAGGAGAGGCGTATGGCACCATATATTTT. It yields the protein CASSQGEAYGTIYF.